This T cell receptor beta chain derives from a study of vaccination effects on CD4 cells after COVID-19. CDR1 and CDR2 from the germline V gene are SGHVS and FQNEAQ. Trimming removed 4 bases from V and 0 bases from J, with 10 bases in between. The CDR3 covers 16 residues. This clone was counted a few times. Its antigen is as yet unknown. Ahead of sequencing, the ViraFEST assay grew antigen-specific CD4+ T cells using viral peptide pools. Cultured cells yielded isolated CD4+ T cells after 10 to 11 days. Two-dose vaccination with either BNT162b2 or mRNA-1273 was given to the participants. The protocol was immunoSEQ multiplex PCR, while the TCRdb copy is restricted to in-frame clones and leaves out a portion. This sample has some 70,000 clones; approximately 82% occur once, and the top ten carry more than 1%.

The specimen comprised CD4+ T cells from PBMCs cultured with HCoV-229E spike peptides, sampled after COVID-19 vaccination. This receptor was obtained from a human donor who received a COVID-19 vaccine. The chain recombines TRBV7-8 with TRBJ1-6; D gene uncertain. Here the CDR3 DNA reads TGTGCCAGCAGCTCCATGGCGCCCTCCTATAATTCACCCCTCCACTTT. It encodes CASSSMAPSYNSPLHF.